The clone carrying this TCR beta chain was detected ten times or more. This sample is part of a study of CD8+CD57+ T cells in acquired aplastic anemia. With 6 bases removed from V and 3 bases from J, the gap between germline ends came to 13 bases. Per germline, CDR1 LGHNT and CDR2 FRNRAP. This CDR3 has 14 residues. TCR beta VDJ combinations and CDR3 sequences were profiled from genomic DNA. Using its own MiXCR run on the reads, TCRdb lists one record per CDR3 protein. The data contain some 130,000 distinct CDR3 sequences, over 45% of them singletons. Sequenced input: sorted CD4+, CD8+, or CD8+CD57+ T cells (not recorded which) from PBMCs. The source of this sequence is a human donor in good health, serving as a control. V gene TRBV12-5 combines with J gene TRBJ2-3, with D perhaps TRBD1 or TRBD2 (5 bases each). The CDR3 spells CASGWGRETDTQYF. The CDR3 nucleotides are TGTGCTAGTGGCTGGGGGAGAGAAACAGATACGCAGTATTTT. The complete variable domain, with remaining parts taken from reference TRBV12-5 and TRBJ2-3, reads DARVTQTPRHKVTEMGQEVTMRCQPILGHNTVFWYRQTMMQGLELLAYFRNRAPLDDSGMPKDRFSAEMPDATLATLKIQPSEPRDSAVYFCASGWGRETDTQYFGPGTRLTVL.